Sequencing of this T cell receptor (beta chain) was carried out in a study of PD-1 blockade in classical Hodgkin lymphoma. TCRdb's copy holds only in-frame clones and misses some; the assay was immunoSEQ multiplex PCR. In the table there are over 90,000 clones, 89% of which are singletons. General study findings and limits: Exclusion covered patients beginning nivolumab under 1 year post-ASCT. Relapsed/refractory patients reportedly had lower baseline diversity than newly diagnosed patients. Patients with a complete response exhibited baseline diversity comparable to newly diagnosed patients.

Trimming removed 4 bases at V and 2 bases at J, with 12 bases between. The germline V gene encodes CDR1 SGHNT and CDR2 YYREEE (reference sequence). The CDR3 is made up of 14 amino acids. Relapse was seen in all patients after autologous stem cell transplantation, and brentuximab vedotin exposure was variable. Complete response, partial response or progressive disease was recorded as best response. On this clone itself: Its antigen remains unknown.

The sequencing used peripheral blood mononuclear cells (PBMCs), collected before the second cycle of nivolumab. The origin of this receptor is a human donor with classical Hodgkin lymphoma. The V call is TRBV5-4, the J call TRBJ2-5; weak D call: TRBD1 (5 bases). The CDR3 protein is CASSPTAIQETQYF. CDR3 nucleotides: TGTGCCAGCAGCCCGACAGCGATACAAGAGACCCAGTACTTC.